This T cell receptor (beta chain) is drawn from a study of beta chain features in type 1 diabetes. This clone has only a few counts. Its antigen is not identified. This CDR3 comprises 12 residues. The germline V and J ends were trimmed by 1 base and 15 bases, with 13 bases remaining between them. Germline lookup yields CDR1 SGHDN and CDR2 FVKESK. Expressed TCRB transcripts were sequenced, since all the RNA that had been isolated was reverse transcribed. Profiled with immunoSEQ multiplex PCR; TCRdb holds only in-frame clones, not every one. The sample carries some 280,000 clones, around 15% recorded once. Study-level points and caveats: Using cDNA template may skew counts toward highly expressing activated cells. Patients' naive, central memory and regulatory TCRB repertoires appeared more alike than those of healthy donors. Moderate yet significant TCRB CDR3 shortening was seen in Type 1 diabetes patients in all four CD4+ subsets.

The chain uses TRBV14 and TRBJ2-1; tentative D call: TRBD2 (6 bases). Sequencing was carried out using naive CD4+ T cells from blood. This TCR was sampled from a man aged 25-40 years with type 1 diabetes. In DNA form, the CDR3 reads TGTGCCAGCAGCCAAGGGCGGGAAGGGCGGTTCTTC. Protein sequence: CASSQGREGRFF.